The T cell receptor (beta chain) under discussion was sequenced for a study of cytomegalovirus exposure and HLA in healthy donors. The PCR ran on 60 Vbeta and 13 Jbeta primers. TCRdb's table, derived via immunoSEQ multiplex PCR, lists solely in-frame clones and lacks some. The sample holds fewer than 200,000 clones, 65% to 90% seen once. About this clone itself: Its antigen is unknown.

Study findings and constraints: A later analysis linked a missense DCLRE1C variant to TCR beta V- and J-gene trimming. A later look showed TCR association rates differing by HLA locus, highest for DRB1 and lowest for HLA-C. Whilst most TCR sequences proved rare, a subset of public TCRs occurred across many donors.

The CDR3 length is 14 residues. J lost 0 bases, V lost 7 bases, and 3 bases had no gene match. The germline V gene encodes CDR1 MNHNS and CDR2 SASEGT. The rearrangement joins TRBV6-1 to TRBJ2-3; the match to TRBD1 covers 8 bases. Specimen: PBMCs. The TCR comes from a man between 45 and 60 years old in good health and CMV-seropositive. The CDR3 region has the DNA TGTGCCAGCAAACAGGGGGTAAGCACAGATACGCAGTATTTT. It encodes CASKQGVSTDTQYF.